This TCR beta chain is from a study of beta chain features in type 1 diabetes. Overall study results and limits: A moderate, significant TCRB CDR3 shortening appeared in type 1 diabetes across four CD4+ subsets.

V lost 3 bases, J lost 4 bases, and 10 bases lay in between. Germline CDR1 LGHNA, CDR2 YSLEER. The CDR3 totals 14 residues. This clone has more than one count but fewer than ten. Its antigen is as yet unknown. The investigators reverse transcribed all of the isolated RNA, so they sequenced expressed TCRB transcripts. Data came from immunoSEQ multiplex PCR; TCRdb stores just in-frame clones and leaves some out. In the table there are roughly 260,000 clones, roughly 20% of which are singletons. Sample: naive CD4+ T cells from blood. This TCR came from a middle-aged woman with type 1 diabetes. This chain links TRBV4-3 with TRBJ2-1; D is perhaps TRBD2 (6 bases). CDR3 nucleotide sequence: TGCGCCAGCAGCCAGGGGGACTCGTACAATGAGCAGTTCTTC. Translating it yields CASSQGDSYNEQFF.